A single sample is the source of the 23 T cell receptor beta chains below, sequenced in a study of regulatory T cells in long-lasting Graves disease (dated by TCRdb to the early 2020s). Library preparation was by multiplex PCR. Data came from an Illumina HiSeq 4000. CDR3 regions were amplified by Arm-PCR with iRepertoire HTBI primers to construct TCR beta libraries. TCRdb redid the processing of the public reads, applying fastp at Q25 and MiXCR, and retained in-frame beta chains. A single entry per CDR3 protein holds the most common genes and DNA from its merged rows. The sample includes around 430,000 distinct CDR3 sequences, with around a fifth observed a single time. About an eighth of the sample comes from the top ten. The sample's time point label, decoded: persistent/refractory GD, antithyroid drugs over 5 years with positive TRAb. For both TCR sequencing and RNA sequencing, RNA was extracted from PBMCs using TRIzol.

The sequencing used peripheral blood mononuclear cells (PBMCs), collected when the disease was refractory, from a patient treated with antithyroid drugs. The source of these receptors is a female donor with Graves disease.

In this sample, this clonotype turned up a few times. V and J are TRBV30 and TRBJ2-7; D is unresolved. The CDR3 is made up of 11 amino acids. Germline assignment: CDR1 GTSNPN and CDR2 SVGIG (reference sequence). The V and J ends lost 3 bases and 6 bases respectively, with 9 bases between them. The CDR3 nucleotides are TGTGCCTGGAGCCGACAAGGCGAGCAGTACTTC. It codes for CAWSRQGEQYF.

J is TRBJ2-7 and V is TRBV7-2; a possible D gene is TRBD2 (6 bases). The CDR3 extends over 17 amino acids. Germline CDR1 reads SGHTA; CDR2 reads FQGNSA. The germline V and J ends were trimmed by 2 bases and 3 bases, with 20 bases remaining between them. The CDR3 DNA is TGTGCCAGCAGCTTACCTCTGAGCGGGCGGATTAACTACGAGCAGTACTTC. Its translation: CASSLPLSGRINYEQYF. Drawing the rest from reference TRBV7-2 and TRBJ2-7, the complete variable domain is GAGVSQSPSNKVTEKGKDVELRCDPISGHTALYWYRQSLGQGLEFLIYFQGNSAPDKSGLPSDRFSAERTGGSVSTLTIQRTQQEDSAVYLCASSLPLSGRINYEQYFGPGTRLTVT.

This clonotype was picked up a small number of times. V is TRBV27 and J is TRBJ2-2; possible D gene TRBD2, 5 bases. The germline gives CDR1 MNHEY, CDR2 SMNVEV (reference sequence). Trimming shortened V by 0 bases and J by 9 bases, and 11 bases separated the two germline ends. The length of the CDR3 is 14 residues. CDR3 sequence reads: CASSLSTGGRELFF. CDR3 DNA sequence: TGTGCCAGCAGTTTATCTACCGGAGGAAGGGAGCTGTTTTTT.

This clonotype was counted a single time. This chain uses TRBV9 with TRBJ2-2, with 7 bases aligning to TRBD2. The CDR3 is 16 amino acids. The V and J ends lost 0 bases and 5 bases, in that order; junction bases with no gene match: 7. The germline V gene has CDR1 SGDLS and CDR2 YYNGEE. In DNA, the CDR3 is TGTGCCAGCAGCGTAGGGAGCGGGGCAACAACCGGGGAGCTGTTTTTT. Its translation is CASSVGSGATTGELFF.

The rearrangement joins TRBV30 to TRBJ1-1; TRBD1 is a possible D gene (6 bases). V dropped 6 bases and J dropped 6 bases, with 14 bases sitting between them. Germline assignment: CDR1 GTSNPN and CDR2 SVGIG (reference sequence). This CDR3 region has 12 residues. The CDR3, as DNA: TGTGCCTGTTCTTCAGGGACATCTGAAGCTTTCTTT. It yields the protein CACSSGTSEAFF. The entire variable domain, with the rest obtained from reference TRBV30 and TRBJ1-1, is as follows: SQTIHQWPATLVQPVGSPLSLECTVEGTSNPNLYWYRQAAGRGLQLLFYSVGIGQISSEVPQNLSASRPQDRQFILSSKKLLLSDSGFYLCACSSGTSEAFFGQGTRLTVV.

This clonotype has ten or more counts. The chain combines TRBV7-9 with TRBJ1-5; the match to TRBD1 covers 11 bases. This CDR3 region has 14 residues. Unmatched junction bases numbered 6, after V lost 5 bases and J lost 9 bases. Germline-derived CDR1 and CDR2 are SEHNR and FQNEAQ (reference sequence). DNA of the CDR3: TGTGCCAGCAGCAGCGGGACAGGGGGTTGGCCCCAGCATTTT. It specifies CASSSGTGGWPQHF. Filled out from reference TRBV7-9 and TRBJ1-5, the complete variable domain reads DTGVSQNPRHKITKRGQNVTFRCDPISEHNRLYWYRQTLGQGPEFLTYFQNEAQLEKSRLLSDRFSAERPKGSFSTLEIQRTEQGDSAMYLCASSSGTGGWPQHFGDGTRLSIL.

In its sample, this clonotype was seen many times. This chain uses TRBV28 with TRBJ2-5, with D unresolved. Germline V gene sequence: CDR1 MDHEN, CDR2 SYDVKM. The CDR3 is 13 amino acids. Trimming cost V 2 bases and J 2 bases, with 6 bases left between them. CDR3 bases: TGTGCCAGCAGTTTAACCCAGCAAGAGACCCAGTACTTC. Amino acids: CASSLTQQETQYF.

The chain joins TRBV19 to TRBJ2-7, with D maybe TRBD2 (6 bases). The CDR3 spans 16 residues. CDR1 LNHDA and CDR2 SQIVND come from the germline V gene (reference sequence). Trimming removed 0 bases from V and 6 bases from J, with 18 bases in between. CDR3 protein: CASSIDPGLPWVEQYF. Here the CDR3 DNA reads TGTGCCAGTAGTATAGATCCGGGACTCCCCTGGGTCGAGCAGTACTTC. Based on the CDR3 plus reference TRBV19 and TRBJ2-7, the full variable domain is DGGITQSPKYLFRKEGQNVTLSCEQNLNHDAMYWYRQDPGQGLRLIYYSQIVNDFQKGDIAEGYSVSREKKESFPLTVTSAQKNPTAFYLCASSIDPGLPWVEQYFGPGTRLTVT.

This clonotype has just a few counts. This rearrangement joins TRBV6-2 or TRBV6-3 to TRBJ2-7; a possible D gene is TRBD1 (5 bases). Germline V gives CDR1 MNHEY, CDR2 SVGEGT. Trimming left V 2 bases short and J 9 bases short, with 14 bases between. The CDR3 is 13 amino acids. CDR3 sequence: CASSYDRATGQYF. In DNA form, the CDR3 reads TGTGCCAGCAGTTACGACAGAGCCACTGGGCAGTACTTC.

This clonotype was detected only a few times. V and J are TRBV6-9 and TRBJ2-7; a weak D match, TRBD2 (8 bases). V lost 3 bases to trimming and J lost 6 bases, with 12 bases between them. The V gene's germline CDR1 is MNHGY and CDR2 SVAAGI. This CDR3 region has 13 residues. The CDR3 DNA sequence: TGTGCCAGCAGTTACGGGAGGGGGCCCGAGCAGTACTTC. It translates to CASSYGRGPEQYF.

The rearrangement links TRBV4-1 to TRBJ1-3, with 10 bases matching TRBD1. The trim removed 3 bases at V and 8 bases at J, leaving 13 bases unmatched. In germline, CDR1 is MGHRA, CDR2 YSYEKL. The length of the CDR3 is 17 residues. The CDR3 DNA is TGCGCCAGCAGCCAGGGATTCCGGGACAGGGGTTTGGACACCATATATTTT. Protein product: CASSQGFRDRGLDTIYF.

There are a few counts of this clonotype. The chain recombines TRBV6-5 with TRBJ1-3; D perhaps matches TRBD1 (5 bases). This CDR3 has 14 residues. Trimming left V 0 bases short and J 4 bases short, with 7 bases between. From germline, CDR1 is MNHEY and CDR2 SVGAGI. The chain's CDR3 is CASSYSREGNTIYF. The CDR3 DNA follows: TGTGCCAGCAGTTACTCCAGGGAGGGAAACACCATATATTTT.

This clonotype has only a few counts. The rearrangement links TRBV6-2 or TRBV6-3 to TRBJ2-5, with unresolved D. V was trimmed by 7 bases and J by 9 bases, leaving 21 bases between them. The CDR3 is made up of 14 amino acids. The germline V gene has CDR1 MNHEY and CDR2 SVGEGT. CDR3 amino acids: CASTGSLINGAQYF. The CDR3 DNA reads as TGTGCCAGCACGGGTAGCCTGATCAATGGGGCCCAGTACTTC.

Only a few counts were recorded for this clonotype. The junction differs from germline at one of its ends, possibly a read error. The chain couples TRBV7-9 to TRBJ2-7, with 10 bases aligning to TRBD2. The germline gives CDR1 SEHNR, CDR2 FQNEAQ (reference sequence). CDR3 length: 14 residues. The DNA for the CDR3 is TGTGCCAGCAACTTAGGGCTAGCGGGGGACGAGCAGTACTTC. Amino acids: CASNLGLAGDEQYF. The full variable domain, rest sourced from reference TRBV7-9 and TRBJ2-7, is DTGVSQNPRHKITKRGQNVTFRCDPISEHNRLYWYRQTLGQGPEFLTYFQNEAQLEKSRLLSDRFSAERPKGSFSTLEIQRTEQGDSAMYLCASNLGLAGDEQYFGPGTRLTVT.

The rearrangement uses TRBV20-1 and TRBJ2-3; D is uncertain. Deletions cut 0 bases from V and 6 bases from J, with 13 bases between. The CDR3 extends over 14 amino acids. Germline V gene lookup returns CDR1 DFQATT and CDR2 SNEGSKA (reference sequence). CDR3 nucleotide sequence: TGCAGTGCTAGAGATGTCCCCGAGGAGGATACGCAGTATTTT. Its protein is CSARDVPEEDTQYF.

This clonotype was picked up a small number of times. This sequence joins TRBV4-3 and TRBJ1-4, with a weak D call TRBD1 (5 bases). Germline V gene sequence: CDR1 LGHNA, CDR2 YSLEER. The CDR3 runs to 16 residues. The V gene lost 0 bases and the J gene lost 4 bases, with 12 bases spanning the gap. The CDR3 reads CASSQDWGPGNEKLFF. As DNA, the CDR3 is TGCGCCAGCAGCCAAGATTGGGGCCCGGGTAATGAAAAACTGTTTTTT.

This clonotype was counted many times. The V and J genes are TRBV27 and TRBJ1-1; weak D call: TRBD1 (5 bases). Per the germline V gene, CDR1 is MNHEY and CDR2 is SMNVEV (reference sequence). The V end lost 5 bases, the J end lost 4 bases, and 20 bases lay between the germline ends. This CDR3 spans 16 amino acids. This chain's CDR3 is CASSPSGQGGTTEAFF. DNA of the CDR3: TGTGCCAGCAGTCCCTCCGGCCAGGGCGGGACCACTGAAGCTTTCTTT.

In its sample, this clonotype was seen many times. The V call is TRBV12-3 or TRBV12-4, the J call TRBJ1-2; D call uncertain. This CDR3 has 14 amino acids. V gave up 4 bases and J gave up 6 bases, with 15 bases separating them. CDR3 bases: TGTGCCAGCAGTTATCGGACTCCCACCGATGGCTACACCTTC. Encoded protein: CASSYRTPTDGYTF.

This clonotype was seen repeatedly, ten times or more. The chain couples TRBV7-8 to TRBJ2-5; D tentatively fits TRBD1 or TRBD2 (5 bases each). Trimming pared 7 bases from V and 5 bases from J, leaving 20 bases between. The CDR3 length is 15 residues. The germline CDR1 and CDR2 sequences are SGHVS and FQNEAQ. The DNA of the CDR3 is TGTGCCAGCAATTCGCCGGCAGGGTGGGGGGAGACCCAGTACTTC. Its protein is CASNSPAGWGETQYF.

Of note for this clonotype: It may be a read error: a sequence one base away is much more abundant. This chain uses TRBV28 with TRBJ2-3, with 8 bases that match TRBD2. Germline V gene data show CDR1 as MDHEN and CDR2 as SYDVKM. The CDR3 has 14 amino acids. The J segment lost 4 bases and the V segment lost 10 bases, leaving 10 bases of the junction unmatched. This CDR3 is CAINDGGASDTQYF. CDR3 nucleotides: TGTGCCATCAACGACGGGGGGGCCTCAGATACGCAGTATTTT.

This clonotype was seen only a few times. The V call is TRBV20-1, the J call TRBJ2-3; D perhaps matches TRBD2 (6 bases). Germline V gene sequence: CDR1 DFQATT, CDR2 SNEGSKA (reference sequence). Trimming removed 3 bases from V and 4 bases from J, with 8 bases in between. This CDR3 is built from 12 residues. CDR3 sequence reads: CSASSGADTQYF. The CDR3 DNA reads TGCAGTGCTAGTAGCGGTGCAGATACGCAGTATTTT.

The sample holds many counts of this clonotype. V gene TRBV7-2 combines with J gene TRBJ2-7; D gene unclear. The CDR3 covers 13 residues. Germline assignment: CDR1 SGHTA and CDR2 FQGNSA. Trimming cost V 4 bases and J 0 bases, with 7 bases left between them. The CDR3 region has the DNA TGTGCCAGCAGCTCCAGCCTCTCCTACGAGCAGTACTTC. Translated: CASSSSLSYEQYF.

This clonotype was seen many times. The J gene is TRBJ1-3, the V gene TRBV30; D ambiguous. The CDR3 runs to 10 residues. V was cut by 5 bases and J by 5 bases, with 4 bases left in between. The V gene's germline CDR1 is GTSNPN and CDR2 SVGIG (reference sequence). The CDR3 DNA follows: TGTGCCTGGGGCCGAAACACCATATATTTT. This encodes CAWGRNTIYF.